This TCR beta chain was observed in a study of shared clonotypes between healthy human individuals. V lost 3 bases and J lost 3; bases outside the gene matches: 1. Germline V gene lookup returns CDR1 LNHDA and CDR2 SQIVND (reference sequence). The CDR3 covers 13 residues. This clone was seen a single time. CD45RO-negative cells were positively selected for CCR7, leaving out terminally differentiated effector memory CD45RA+ cells. Assay used: immunoSEQ multiplex PCR; TCRdb lists only in-frame clones, some missing. The table shows some 2 million clones, with approximately 95% occurring only once. The TCR comes from a young man in good health. The genes are TRBV19 and TRBJ2-7; 8 bases fit TRBD1. The specimen sequenced was naive CD8+ T cells sorted from blood. CDR3 protein: CASSMGQVYEQYF. CDR3 nucleotide sequence: TGTGCCAGTAGTATGGGACAGGTCTACGAGCAGTACTTC.